Presented here are 14 T cell receptor beta chains from one specimen sequenced in a study of T-cell reconstitution after alpha-beta-depleted transplantation in children. Unique molecular identifiers were used in preparing the TCRbeta library. Using its own MiXCR run on the PCR reads, TCRdb lists one record per CDR3 protein. The sample carries fewer than 150,000 distinct CDR3 sequences, about 9.5% recorded once. This specimen was PBMCs, mostly from graft donor cells, taken 180 days after TCRalphabeta/CD19-depleted stem cell transplant. The receptors here all came from a girl younger than two who had a stem cell transplant for combined immunodeficiency, so the T cells may come from the graft donor.

This clonotype turned up a few times. The V call is TRBV5-6, the J call TRBJ2-7; possible D gene TRBD2, 7 bases. There are 15 residues in the CDR3. V lost 0 bases, J lost 2 bases, and 12 bases lay in between. Germline V CDR1 and CDR2: SGHDT, YYEEEE. CDR3 sequence: CASSLGGGGAYEQYF. The CDR3 DNA reads as TGTGCCAGCAGCTTGGGGGGAGGGGGAGCCTACGAGCAGTACTTC.

V is TRBV18 and J is TRBJ1-5, with D perhaps matching TRBD1 (6 bases). V dropped 6 bases and J dropped 1 base, with 13 bases sitting between them. Germline V gene data show CDR1 as KGHSH and CDR2 as LQKENI. CDR3 size: 15 residues. The CDR3 loop reads CASSSNGGSNQPQHF. In DNA, the CDR3 is TGTGCCAGCTCTTCGAATGGGGGCAGCAATCAGCCCCAGCATTTT.

The V and J genes are TRBV20-1 and TRBJ2-3; unclear D gene. The CDR3 sequence is 13 residues long. Trimming took 1 base from V and 5 from J, leaving 10 bases between them. Germline values: CDR1 DFQATT, CDR2 SNEGSKA (reference sequence). CDR3 DNA: TGCAGTGCTAGAGGACCCTTCAAAGATACGCAGTATTTT. Translating gives CSARGPFKDTQYF.

This clonotype was seen more than once but under ten times. The CDR3 bases are TGCAGCGTTGTTGCGGGAGGGCCAAACACGCAGTATTTT. The encoded protein is CSVVAGGPNTQYF. The V call is TRBV29-1, the J call TRBJ2-3, with TRBD2 identical over 9 bases. Germline V gives CDR1 SQVTM, CDR2 ANQGSEA. The CDR3 loop spans 13 amino acids. Trimming cost V 4 bases and J 9 bases; bases outside gene matches: 8.

This clonotype has a handful of counts. This rearrangement joins TRBV6-1 to TRBJ2-5; possibly TRBD1 or TRBD2 for D (6 bases each). Germline V lookup: CDR1 MNHNS, CDR2 SASEGT. CDR3 length: 14 residues. The V and J ends lost 8 bases and 0 bases respectively, with 13 bases between them. This CDR3 is CASFRGLNQETQYF. The DNA for the CDR3 is TGTGCCAGCTTCCGGGGGCTAAACCAAGAGACCCAGTACTTC.

This chain connects TRBV2 to TRBJ1-2; D gene uncertain. CDR3 length equals 13 residues. The ends were cut back, 6 bases at V and 0 bases at J, with 8 bases in the middle. Germline-derived CDR1 and CDR2 are SNHLY and FYNNEI. CDR3 nucleotide sequence: TGTGCCAGCAGCGACGTAGCTAACTATGGCTACACCTTC. This translates into CASSDVANYGYTF.

This clonotype was observed a handful of times. The chain couples TRBV7-3 to TRBJ2-1; D may be TRBD1 or TRBD2 (5 bases each). The germline V and J ends were trimmed by 5 bases and 5 bases, with 22 bases remaining between them. Germline-derived CDR1 and CDR2 are SGHTA and FQGTGA. The CDR3 has 17 amino acids. The CDR3 DNA sequence: TGTGCCAGCAGCCCAGCCCCCCTCGGGGACGGTCACAATGAGCAGTTCTTC. Its protein is CASSPAPLGDGHNEQFF. Full variable domain (rest looked up from reference TRBV7-3 and TRBJ2-1): GAGVSQTPSNKVTEKGKYVELRCDPISGHTALYWYRQSLGQGPEFLIYFQGTGAADDSGLPNDRFFAVRPEGSVSTLKIQRTERGDSAVYLCASSPAPLGDGHNEQFFGPGTRLTVL.

This clonotype has only a few counts. The chain joins TRBV6-1 to TRBJ1-3, with a tentative D call TRBD1 (6 bases). Germline V gives CDR1 MNHNS, CDR2 SASEGT. The ends were cut back, 6 bases at V and 0 bases at J, with 12 bases in the middle. The CDR3 sequence is 15 residues long. CDR3: CASRDRSRSGNTIYF. The CDR3 DNA reads TGTGCCAGCAGAGACAGGAGTCGCTCTGGAAACACCATATATTTT.

The rearrangement uses TRBV29-1 and TRBJ2-7; 10 bases agree with TRBD1. The J segment lost 4 bases and the V segment lost 7 bases, leaving 10 bases of the junction unmatched. Germline V lookup: CDR1 SQVTM, CDR2 ANQGSEA. The CDR3 totals 14 residues. The CDR3 sequence: CSASTGTGVYEQYF. CDR3 DNA sequence: TGCAGCGCTTCAACCGGGACAGGGGTTTACGAGCAGTACTTC.

The table lists this clonotype with a few counts. The chain recombines TRBV6-2 or TRBV6-3 with TRBJ1-5, with 9 positions matching TRBD1. CDR1 and CDR2 (germline): MNHEY, SVGEGT. Losses at the gene ends were 2 bases for V and 7 bases for J; bases not matched to a gene: 6. The CDR3 has 15 residues. CDR3 loop: CASSYGTGNVQPQHF. The CDR3 DNA reads as TGTGCCAGCAGTTACGGGACAGGGAATGTGCAGCCCCAGCATTTT.

CDR3 bases: TGTGCCAGCAGTCACTCAGGGGCCGCCGAGCAGTACTTC. Protein: CASSHSGAAEQYF. The gene calls are TRBV12-3 or TRBV12-4 and TRBJ2-7, with D maybe TRBD1 (6 bases). This CDR3 contains 13 residues. The V and J ends lost 5 bases and 6 bases respectively, with 14 bases between them.

The V call is TRBV20-1, the J call TRBJ2-1; TRBD1 might be the D (5 bases). This CDR3 has 13 residues. The germline V gene has CDR1 DFQATT and CDR2 SNEGSKA (reference sequence). CDR3 DNA: TGCAGCGAAAGACGTCTGGGGCACAATGAGCAGTTCTTC. Translating gives CSERRLGHNEQFF.

This clonotype was seen ten or more times. The CDR3 region has the DNA TGCAGTGCTAGAGGCAGGGGATGGCAGGATCAGCCCCAGCATTTT. This gives the protein CSARGRGWQDQPQHF. This rearrangement joins TRBV20-1 to TRBJ1-5, with D tentatively TRBD1 (6 bases). Germline values: CDR1 DFQATT, CDR2 SNEGSKA (reference sequence). The CDR3 is made up of 15 amino acids. Between the trimmed V and J ends, which lost 1 base and 5 bases, there was a span of 15 bases.

This clonotype was detected only a few times. One end of the junction varies from germline; a read error may be responsible. This chain uses TRBV7-2 with TRBJ2-5, with 7 bases identical to TRBD2. The CDR3 spans 11 residues. Germline CDR1 is SGHTA and CDR2 is FQGNSA. In DNA form, the CDR3 reads TGTGCCAGCAGCTTAATGCGGGAGAGGCACTTC. This translates into CASSLMRERHF.